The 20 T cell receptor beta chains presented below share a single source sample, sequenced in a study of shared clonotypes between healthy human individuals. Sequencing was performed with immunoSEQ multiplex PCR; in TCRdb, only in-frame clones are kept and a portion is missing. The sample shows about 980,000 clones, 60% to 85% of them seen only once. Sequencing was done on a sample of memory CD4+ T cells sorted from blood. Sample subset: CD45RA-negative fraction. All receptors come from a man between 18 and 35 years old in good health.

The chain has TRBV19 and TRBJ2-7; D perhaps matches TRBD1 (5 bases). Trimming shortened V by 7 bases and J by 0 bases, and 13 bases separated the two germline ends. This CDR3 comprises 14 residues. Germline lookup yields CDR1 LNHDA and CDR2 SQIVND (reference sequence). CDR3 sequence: CASKGQASSYEQYF. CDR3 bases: TGTGCCAGTAAGGGGCAGGCGAGCTCCTACGAGCAGTACTTC.

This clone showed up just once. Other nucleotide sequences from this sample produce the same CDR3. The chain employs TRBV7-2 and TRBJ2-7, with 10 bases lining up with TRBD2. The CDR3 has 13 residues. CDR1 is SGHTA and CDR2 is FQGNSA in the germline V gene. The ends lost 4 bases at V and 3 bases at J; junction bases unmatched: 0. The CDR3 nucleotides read TGTGCCAGCAGCTCTAGCGGGGGCTACGAGCAGTACTTC. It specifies CASSSSGGYEQYF.

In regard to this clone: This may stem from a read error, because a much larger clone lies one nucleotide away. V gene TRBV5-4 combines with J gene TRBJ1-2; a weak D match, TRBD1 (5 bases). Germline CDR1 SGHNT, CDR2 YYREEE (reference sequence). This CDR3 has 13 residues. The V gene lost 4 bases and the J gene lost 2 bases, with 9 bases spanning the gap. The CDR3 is CASSPDKNYGYTF. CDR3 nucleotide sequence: TGTGCCAGCAGCCCGGACAAAAACTATGGCTACACCTTC.

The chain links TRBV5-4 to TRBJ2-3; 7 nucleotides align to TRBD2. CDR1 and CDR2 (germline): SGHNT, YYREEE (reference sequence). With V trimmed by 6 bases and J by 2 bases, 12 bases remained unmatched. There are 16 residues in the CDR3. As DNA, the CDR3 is TGTGCCAGCACCACTGTGGGCGGGGGTTTCACAGATACGCAGTATTTT. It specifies CASTTVGGGFTDTQYF.

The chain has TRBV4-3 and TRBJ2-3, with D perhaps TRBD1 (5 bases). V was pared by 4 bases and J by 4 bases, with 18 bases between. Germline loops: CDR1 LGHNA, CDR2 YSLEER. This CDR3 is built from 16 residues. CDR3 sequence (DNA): TGCGCCAGCAGCCCCACGAAGGGGCGCAGCTCAGATACGCAGTATTTT. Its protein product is CASSPTKGRSSDTQYF.

The CDR3 loop is CASSLEGGKLFF. The CDR3 nucleotides are TGTGCCAGCAGCTTAGAAGGGGGAAAACTGTTTTTT. The chain uses TRBV7-9 and TRBJ1-4, with D perhaps TRBD1 (6 bases). This CDR3 is 12 amino acids long. Germline V CDR1 and CDR2: SEHNR, FQNEAQ (reference sequence). The V end lost 1 base, the J end lost 10 bases, and 7 bases lay between the germline ends.

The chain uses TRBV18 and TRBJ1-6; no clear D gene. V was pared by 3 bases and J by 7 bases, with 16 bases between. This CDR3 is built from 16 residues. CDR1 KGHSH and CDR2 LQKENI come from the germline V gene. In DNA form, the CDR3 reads TGTGCCAGCTCACCTCAGGCAGGATCCAGGAATTCACCCCTCCACTTT. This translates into CASSPQAGSRNSPLHF. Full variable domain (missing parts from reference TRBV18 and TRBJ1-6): NAGVMQNPRHLVRRRGQEARLRCSPMKGHSHVYWYRQLPEEGLKFMVYLQKENIIDESGMPKERFSAEFPKEGPSILRIQQVVRGDSAAYFCASSPQAGSRNSPLHFGNGTRLTVT.

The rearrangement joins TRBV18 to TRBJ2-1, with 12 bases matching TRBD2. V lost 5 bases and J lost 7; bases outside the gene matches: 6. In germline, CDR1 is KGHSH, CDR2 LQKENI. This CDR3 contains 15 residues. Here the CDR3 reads CASSETSGSWNEQFF. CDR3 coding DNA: TGTGCCAGCTCAGAGACTAGCGGGAGTTGGAATGAGCAGTTCTTC.

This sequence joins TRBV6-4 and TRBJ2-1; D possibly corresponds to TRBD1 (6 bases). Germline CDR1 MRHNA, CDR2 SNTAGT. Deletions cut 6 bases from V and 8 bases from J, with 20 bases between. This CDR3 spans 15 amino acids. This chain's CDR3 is CASRRDGVPGDEQFF. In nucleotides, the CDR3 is TGTGCCAGCAGGAGGGACGGGGTCCCAGGGGATGAGCAGTTCTTC.

The CDR3 region is CASSLTTGEVSNQPQHF. In DNA form, the CDR3 reads TGTGCCAGCAGCTTAACGACAGGGGAGGTCAGCAATCAGCCCCAGCATTTT. The chain combines TRBV7-2 with TRBJ1-5, with TRBD1 matching 8 bases. The CDR3 has 17 amino acids. The V gene end was trimmed by 2 bases and the J gene end by 1 base; junction bases not matched to a gene: 7. Germline V gene lookup returns CDR1 SGHTA and CDR2 FQGNSA.

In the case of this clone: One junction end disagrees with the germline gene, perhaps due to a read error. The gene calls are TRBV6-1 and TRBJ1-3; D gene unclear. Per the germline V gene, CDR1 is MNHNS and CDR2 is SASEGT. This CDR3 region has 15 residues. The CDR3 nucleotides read TGTGCCAGCAGCGAAGGGCGGGTAATGAGAAACACCATATATTTT. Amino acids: CASSEGRVMRNTIYF.

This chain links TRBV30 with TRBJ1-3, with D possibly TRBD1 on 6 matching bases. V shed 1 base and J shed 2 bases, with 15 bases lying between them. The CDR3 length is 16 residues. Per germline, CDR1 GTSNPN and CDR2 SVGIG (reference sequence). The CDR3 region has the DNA TGTGCCTGGAGTGATGGGGGGCGCAGGACTGGAAACACCATATATTTT. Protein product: CAWSDGGRRTGNTIYF.

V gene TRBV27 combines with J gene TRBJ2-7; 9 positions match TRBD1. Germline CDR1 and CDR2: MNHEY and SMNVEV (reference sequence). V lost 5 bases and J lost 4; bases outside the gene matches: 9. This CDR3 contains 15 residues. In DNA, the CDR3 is TGTGCCAGCAGTCTCGGACAGGGGAGGCTGTACGAGCAGTACTTC. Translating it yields CASSLGQGRLYEQYF.

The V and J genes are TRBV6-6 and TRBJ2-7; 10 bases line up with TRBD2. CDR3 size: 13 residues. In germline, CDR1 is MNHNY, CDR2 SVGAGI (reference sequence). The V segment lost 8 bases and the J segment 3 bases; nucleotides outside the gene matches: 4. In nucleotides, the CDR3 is TGTGCCAGCCTACTAGCGGGAAACTACGAGCAGTACTTC. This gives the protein CASLLAGNYEQYF.

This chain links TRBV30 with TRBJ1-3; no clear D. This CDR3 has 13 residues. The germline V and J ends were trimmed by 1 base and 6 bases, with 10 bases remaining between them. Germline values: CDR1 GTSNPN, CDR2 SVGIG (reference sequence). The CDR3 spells CAWSAGTENTIYF. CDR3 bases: TGTGCCTGGAGTGCGGGTACGGAAAACACCATATATTTT.

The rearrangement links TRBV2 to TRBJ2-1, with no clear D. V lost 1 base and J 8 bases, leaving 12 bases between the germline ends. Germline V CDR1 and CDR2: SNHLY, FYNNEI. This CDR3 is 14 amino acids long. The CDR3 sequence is CASSEVGSFDEQFF. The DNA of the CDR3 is TGTGCCAGCAGTGAAGTTGGGTCGTTCGATGAGCAGTTCTTC.

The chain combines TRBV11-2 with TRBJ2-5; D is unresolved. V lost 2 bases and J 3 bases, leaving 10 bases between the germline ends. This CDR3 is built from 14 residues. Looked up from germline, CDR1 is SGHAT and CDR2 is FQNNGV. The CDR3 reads CASSLTGLKETQYF. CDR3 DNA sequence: TGTGCCAGCAGCTTAACGGGCCTAAAAGAGACCCAGTACTTC.

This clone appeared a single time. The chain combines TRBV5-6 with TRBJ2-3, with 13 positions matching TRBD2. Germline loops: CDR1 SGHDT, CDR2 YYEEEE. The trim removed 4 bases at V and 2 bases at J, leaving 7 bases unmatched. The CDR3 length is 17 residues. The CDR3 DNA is TGTGCCAGCAGCATACGCGGGACTAGCGGGGCCACAGATACGCAGTATTTT. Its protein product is CASSIRGTSGATDTQYF.

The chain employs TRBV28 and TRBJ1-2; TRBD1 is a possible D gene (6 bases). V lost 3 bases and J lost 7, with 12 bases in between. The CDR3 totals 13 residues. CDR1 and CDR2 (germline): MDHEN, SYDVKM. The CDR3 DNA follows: TGTGCCAGCAGTTTCGGGACAACCAGTGGCTACACCTTC. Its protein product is CASSFGTTSGYTF.

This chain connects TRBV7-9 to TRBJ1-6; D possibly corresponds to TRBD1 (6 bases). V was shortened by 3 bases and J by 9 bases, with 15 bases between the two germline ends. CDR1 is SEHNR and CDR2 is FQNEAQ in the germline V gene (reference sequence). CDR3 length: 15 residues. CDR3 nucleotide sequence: TGTGCCAGCAGCTTCTACAGGGACGAAGGTTCACCCCTCCACTTT. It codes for CASSFYRDEGSPLHF.